Described below is a single T cell receptor (beta chain) sequence and its context. This specimen belongs to a study of PD-L1 blockade in urothelial cancer. The wider study: Blood analyses occurred 3 weeks (second dose) and 6 weeks post treatment start.

The assay was immunoSEQ multiplex PCR, and TCRdb's table has in-frame clones only and misses some. This repertoire shows 35,000 to 40,000 clones, more than 80% found once; its top ten account for 8.3%. This CDR3 has 15 residues. Losses at the gene ends were 1 base for V and 5 bases for J; bases not matched to a gene: 3. Germline loops: CDR1 SEHNR, CDR2 FQNEAQ (reference sequence). The gene calls are TRBV7-9 and TRBJ2-1; TRBD2 matches at 9 bases. The clonotype originates from a man in his 70s with urothelial cancer. The sample in question was PBMCs, obtained around atezolizumab (anti-PD-L1) treatment. Here the CDR3 DNA reads TGTGCCAGCAGCTTAGGCGGGAGGGCGAACAATGAGCAGTTCTTC. This encodes CASSLGGRANNEQFF.